The 3 T cell receptor beta chains below all came from one sample that was sequenced in a study of T cell responses to AZD1222 COVID-19 vaccine. This table comes from immunoSEQ multiplex PCR, and its TCRdb copy is limited to in-frame clones, with some not included. There are about 140,000 clones in the sample, with 2% to 2.5% held by the top ten. The specimen was peripheral blood. The origin of the receptors is an adult in good health.

The genes are TRBV5-8 and TRBJ2-2; the D gene is possibly TRBD2 (6 bases). This CDR3 spans 15 amino acids. In germline, CDR1 is SGHTS, CDR2 YDEGEE. Trimming removed 4 bases from V and 6 bases from J, with 16 bases in between. The CDR3 loop is CASSVRGWGAGELFF. The DNA for the CDR3 is TGTGCCAGCAGCGTCCGGGGCTGGGGGGCCGGGGAGCTGTTTTTT.

The gene calls are TRBV29-1 and TRBJ2-5; 10 bases match TRBD1. Germline values: CDR1 SQVTM, CDR2 ANQGSEA. The V and J ends lost 3 bases and 7 bases, in that order; junction bases with no gene match: 14. The CDR3 is made up of 16 amino acids. The CDR3 loop is CSVDSGQGGVERTQYF. The CDR3 DNA is TGCAGCGTTGATAGCGGACAGGGGGGGGTCGAACGGACCCAGTACTTC.

The J gene is TRBJ1-5, the V gene TRBV28; D remains unclear. From germline, CDR1 is MDHEN and CDR2 SYDVKM. The CDR3 is 15 amino acids. The ends were cut back, 0 bases at V and 4 bases at J, with 10 bases in the middle. The CDR3 loop reads CASSLWDLVNQPQHF. DNA of the CDR3: TGTGCCAGCAGTTTATGGGACCTCGTGAATCAGCCCCAGCATTTT.